Detailed here is one T cell receptor beta chain. The antigen this receptor binds is unknown. Base qualities are missing; no much larger clone stands one base away. TCRbeta CDR3 regions were amplified from genomic DNA by means of the immunoSEQ Assay, a bias-controlled multiplex PCR. From the authors' description of their analysis: The number of nucleated cells in each sample was estimated by amplification of reference gene primers within the assay. Sequence reads were collapsed and filtered to measure the absolute abundance of every unique TCRbeta CDR3 rearrangement. For each sample, productive Simpson clonality was calculated as the square root of Simpson's diversity index over productive rearrangements. TCRdb took over this immuneACCESS table, retaining in-frame rearrangements with V and J assigned. Such tables are incomplete; in checked studies, under half of the missing clones stem from an unresolved V gene, and the remainder is unexplained. The V and J calls and clone size were taken over from that table, and D and trimming were inferred from the DNA. This sample is represented by fewer than 65,000 clones; about 86% of them were singletons. 10% to 15% of the sample rests with the top ten.

CDR1 and CDR2, looked up from the germline V gene (reference sequence), are SGHKS and YYEKEE. Germline trimming: 4 bases from V, 8 bases from J; junction bases outside gene matches: 25. From its cysteine to its phenylalanine, the CDR3 spans 19 amino acids. This entry keeps only the CDR3 DNA: 57 bases, framed from base 1. This entry comes from a study of blood T cell repertoires in COVID-19 (dated by TCRdb to about 2020). Broadly, across the study: Collaborator samples came from the United States, Italy and Spain and covered acute and convalescent phases of COVID-19. A de-identified subject ID, COVID-19 status, age in years and sex were almost always included in the sample metadata. Where available, HLA class I and class II types were taken from metadata supplied by the sample provider and were not determined by assay-based typing. The samples were drawn from the first 160 participants of the ongoing ImmuneRACE study and from 1,254 subjects provided by 6 global collaborators. The prospective study material was composed of cDNA or gDNA derived from T cells, B-cell-depleted T cells, or PBMCs. The repertoires were made available in a free public database intended to serve as a resource for research on the immune response to SARS-CoV-2. Deeply sampled blood TCRbeta repertoires from subjects exposed to, actively infected with, or recovered from COVID-19 were included in the dataset.

Whole blood was collected in K2EDTA tubes by collaborating institutions according to the institutions' own protocols. For TCRbeta analysis, collaborator samples were shipped as frozen whole blood, as isolated PBMCs, or as DNA extracted from either sample type. The study at large found these results: The amount of clinical and demographic metadata varied by source and participant and was provided uncurated.

This sequence was found in a human donor in a cohort sampled during active COVID-19. Material: peripheral blood. The chain was built from TRBV5-5 and TRBJ1-2; 8 bases in the junction line up with TRBD1. The CDR3 is CASSPRTGTASSTIWGYTF. The bases read TGTGCCAGCAGCCCCCGGACAGGGACGGCCTCCTCTACAATTTGGGGCTACACCTTC.